This T cell receptor (beta chain) is from a study of CXCR3-negative and CXCR3-positive naive CD8 T cells. Study results and caveats: TRB CDR3 hydrophobicity was greater in CXCR3-positive naive cells than in CXCR3-negative naive cells. It was found that naive subsets had comparable surface CD5, and TCR strength was inferred from TRB CDR3 properties. The TRBV-TRBJ usage of naive CXCR3-negative and CXCR3-positive cells was similar, but that of memory cells differed.

Naive CD8+ T cells showed CD45RO-CCR7+CD27+CD95-. The CDR3 contains 13 residues. Germline V lookup: CDR1 SQVTM, CDR2 ANQGSEA. Points on this clonotype: Its target is unknown.

Via 5' RACE with UMI labels, TRB cDNA libraries were prepared. One entry per CDR3 protein, without DNA, is what TCRdb gives after re-calling the 5' RACE reads. In all, the sample yields 120,000 to 150,000 distinct CDR3 sequences. The source of this sequence is a human donor in good health. Some clones in this sample may be carry-over from other donors' samples. Sequencing was done on a sample of naive CXCR3+ CD8+ T cells from blood. Described subset: CD45RO-CCR7+CD27+CD95- naive CD8+ T cells expressing CXCR3 (TNR3+). V is TRBV29-1 and J is TRBJ2-7; as DNA is missing, the TRBD1 call by TCRdb cannot be tested. This CDR3 is CSGVETGGYEQYF.